The 8 T cell receptor beta chains presented below share a single source sample, sequenced in a study of technical replicates of blood from a handful of donors. TCRdb keeps only in-frame clones here, not all; method: immunoSEQ multiplex PCR. Among tens of thousands of clones listed, around 94% were seen once. The sequencing sample was made of T cells isolated from PBMCs. Receptors originate from a human donor in good health.

The V and J genes are TRBV5-1 and TRBJ1-2; D remains ambiguous. The CDR3 length is 13 residues. Germline assignment: CDR1 SGHRS and CDR2 YFSETQ. Trimming shortened V by 1 base and J by 4 bases, and 8 bases separated the two germline ends. CDR3: CASSLSGIYGYTF. Written as DNA, the CDR3 is TGCGCCAGCAGCTTGTCGGGGATCTATGGCTACACCTTC.

The rearrangement uses TRBV7-4 and TRBJ1-4, with D possibly TRBD1 on 6 matching bases. V lost 8 bases and J lost 8, with 27 bases in between. From germline, CDR1 is SGHVT and CDR2 SQSDAQ. The CDR3 is 17 residues long. CDR3 in amino acids: CASASGRNRAVHEKLFF. In DNA, the CDR3 is TGTGCCAGCGCCTCGGGGCGAAACAGGGCGGTACACGAAAAACTGTTTTTT.

This clone was observed a single time. This chain uses TRBV7-9 with TRBJ1-5; no clear D gene. The CDR3 spans 15 residues. Trimming left V 5 bases short and J 4 bases short, with 15 bases between. Germline V gene lookup returns CDR1 SEHNR and CDR2 FQNEAQ (reference sequence). CDR3 protein: CASSAPGDRNQPQHF. CDR3 in DNA: TGTGCCAGCAGCGCTCCGGGAGATAGGAATCAGCCCCAGCATTTT.

The rearrangement joins TRBV25-1 to TRBJ1-6; D is perhaps TRBD1 (6 bases). CDR1 MGHDK and CDR2 SYGVNS come from the germline V gene. This CDR3 is 17 amino acids long. V was pared by 3 bases and J by 2 bases, with 14 bases between. CDR3: CASSEIQGKTYNSPLHF. As DNA, the CDR3 is TGTGCCAGCAGTGAGATTCAGGGGAAAACCTATAATTCACCCCTCCACTTT.

This chain uses TRBV10-2 with TRBJ1-5, with D possibly being TRBD1 (6 bases). V was clipped by 5 bases and J by 6 bases, with 11 bases between them. This CDR3 contains 13 residues. CDR1 WSHSY and CDR2 SAAADI come from the germline V gene. The CDR3 loop reads CASSPQGTQPQHF. The CDR3 DNA reads TGCGCCAGCAGTCCACAGGGAACTCAGCCCCAGCATTTT.

The chain uses TRBV6-1 and TRBJ2-1; 9 bases match TRBD1. Germline assignment: CDR1 MNHNS and CDR2 SASEGT. The CDR3 is 14 amino acids. Losses at the gene ends were 7 bases for V and 4 bases for J; bases not matched to a gene: 5. The CDR3 loop reads CASKQGALYNEQFF. CDR3 coding DNA: TGTGCCAGCAAACAGGGGGCCTTATACAATGAGCAGTTCTTC.

The V call is TRBV6-6, the J call TRBJ2-7, with a tentative D call TRBD1 (6 bases). V shed 2 bases and J shed 0 bases, with 14 bases lying between them. CDR3 length: 16 residues. CDR1 and CDR2 from the germline V gene are MNHNY and SVGAGI (reference sequence). In DNA, the CDR3 is TGTGCCAGCAGTTACCCGACTGACAGGCCCTCCTACGAGCAGTACTTC. Translating it yields CASSYPTDRPSYEQYF.

A single count supports this clone. This rearrangement joins TRBV11-3 to TRBJ2-5; 14 nucleotides agree with TRBD2. In germline, CDR1 is SGHNT, CDR2 YENEEA. The ends lost 5 bases at V and 5 bases at J; junction bases unmatched: 19. The CDR3 is made up of 20 amino acids. The CDR3 bases are TGTGCCAGCAGCACTTCACCGGGACTAGCGGGGGACCTCAACGGCGAGACCCAGTACTTC. It encodes CASSTSPGLAGDLNGETQYF.